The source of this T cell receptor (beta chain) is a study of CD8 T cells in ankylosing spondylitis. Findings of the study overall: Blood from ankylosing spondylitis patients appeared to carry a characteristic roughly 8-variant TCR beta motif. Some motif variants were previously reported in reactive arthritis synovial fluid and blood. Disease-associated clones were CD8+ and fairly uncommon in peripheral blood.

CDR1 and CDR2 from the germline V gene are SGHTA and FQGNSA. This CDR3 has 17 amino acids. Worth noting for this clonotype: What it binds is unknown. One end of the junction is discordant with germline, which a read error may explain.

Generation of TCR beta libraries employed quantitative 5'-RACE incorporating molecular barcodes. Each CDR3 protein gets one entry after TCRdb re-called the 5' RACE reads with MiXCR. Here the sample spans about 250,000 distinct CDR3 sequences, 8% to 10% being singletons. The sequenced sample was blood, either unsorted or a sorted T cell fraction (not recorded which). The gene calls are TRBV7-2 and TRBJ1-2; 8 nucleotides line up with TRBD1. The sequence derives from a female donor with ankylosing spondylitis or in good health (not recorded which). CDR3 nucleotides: TGTGCCAGCAACTTATTCCCCGCCGGGACAGGCGGCTATGGCTACACCTTC. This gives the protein CASNLFPAGTGGYGYTF.